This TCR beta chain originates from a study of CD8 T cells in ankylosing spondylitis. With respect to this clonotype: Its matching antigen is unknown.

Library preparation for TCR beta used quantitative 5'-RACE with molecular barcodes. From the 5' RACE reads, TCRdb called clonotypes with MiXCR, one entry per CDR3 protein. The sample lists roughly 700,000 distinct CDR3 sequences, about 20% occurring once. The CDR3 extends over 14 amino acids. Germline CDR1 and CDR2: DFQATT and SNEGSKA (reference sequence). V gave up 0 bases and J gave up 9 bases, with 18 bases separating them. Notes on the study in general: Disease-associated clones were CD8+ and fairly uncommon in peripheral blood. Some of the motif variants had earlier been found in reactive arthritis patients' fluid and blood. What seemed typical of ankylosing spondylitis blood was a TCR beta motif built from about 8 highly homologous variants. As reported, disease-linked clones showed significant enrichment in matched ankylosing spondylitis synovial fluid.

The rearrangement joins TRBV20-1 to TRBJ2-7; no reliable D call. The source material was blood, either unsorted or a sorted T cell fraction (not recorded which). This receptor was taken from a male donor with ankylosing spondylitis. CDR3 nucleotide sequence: TGCAGTGCTAGAGATATACAGTCTCCCCTAGGGCAGTACTTC. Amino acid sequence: CSARDIQSPLGQYF.